This T cell receptor beta chain was retrieved from a study of T cells after posttransplantation cyclophosphamide. Profiling relied on immunoSEQ multiplex PCR, and the TCRdb table lists in-frame clones only, not all of them. The sample records some 45,000 clones, less than 95% being singletons. Looked up from germline, CDR1 is SGDLS and CDR2 is YYNGEE. V was cut by 3 bases and J by 2 bases, with 8 bases left in between. CDR3 length equals 14 residues. Busulfan-fludarabine conditioning, marrow transplant, and cyclophosphamide on days +3 and +4 were administered. This clonotype originated in a male patient between 55 and 70 years old who received an allogeneic stem cell transplant from a related donor and was CMV-positive. The graft donor may have contributed some T cells. The chain uses TRBV9 and TRBJ2-2; unclear D gene. Sequencing was performed on PBMCs, taken about 62 days after allogeneic stem cell transplant with posttransplant cyclophosphamide. DNA for the CDR3: TGTGCCAGCAGCGAGAGTCCAAACACCGGGGAGCTGTTTTTT. Residues: CASSESPNTGELFF.